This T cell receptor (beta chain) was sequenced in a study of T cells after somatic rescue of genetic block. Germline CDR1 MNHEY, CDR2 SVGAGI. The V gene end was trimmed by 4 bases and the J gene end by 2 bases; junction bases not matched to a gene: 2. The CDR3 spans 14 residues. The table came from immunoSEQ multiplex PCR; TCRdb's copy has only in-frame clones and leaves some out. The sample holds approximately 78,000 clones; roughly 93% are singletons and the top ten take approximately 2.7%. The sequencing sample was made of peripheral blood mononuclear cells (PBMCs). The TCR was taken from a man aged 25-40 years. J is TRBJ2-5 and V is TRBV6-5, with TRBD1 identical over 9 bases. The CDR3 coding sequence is TGTGCCAGCAGTTCGGGACAGGGTCAAGAGACCCAGTACTTC. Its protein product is CASSSGQGQETQYF.